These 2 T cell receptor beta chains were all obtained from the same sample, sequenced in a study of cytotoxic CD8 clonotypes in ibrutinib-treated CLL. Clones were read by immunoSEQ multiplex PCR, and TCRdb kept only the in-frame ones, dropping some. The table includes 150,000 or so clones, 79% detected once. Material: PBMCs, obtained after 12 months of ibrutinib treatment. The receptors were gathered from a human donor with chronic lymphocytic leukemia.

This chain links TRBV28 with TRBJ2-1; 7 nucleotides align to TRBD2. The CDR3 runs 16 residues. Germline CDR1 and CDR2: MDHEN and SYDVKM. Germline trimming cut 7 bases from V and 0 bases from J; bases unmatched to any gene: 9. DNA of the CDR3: TGTGCCAGCATTCCTACTAGCGCCAGCTCCTACAATGAGCAGTTCTTC. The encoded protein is CASIPTSASSYNEQFF.

CDR3 sequence: CASSLDYGNQPQHF. CDR3 nucleotides: TGTGCCAGCAGCTTAGATTATGGCAATCAGCCCCAGCATTTT. The rearrangement joins TRBV11-2 to TRBJ1-5; the D is unclear. CDR3 length: 14 amino acids. V gave up 0 bases and J gave up 2 bases, with 5 bases separating them. The germline gives CDR1 SGHAT, CDR2 FQNNGV. Full variable domain (outside the CDR3, taken from reference TRBV11-2 and TRBJ1-5): EAGVAQSPRYKIIEKRQSVAFWCNPISGHATLYWYQQILGQGPKLLIQFQNNGVVDDSQLPKDRFSAERLKGVDSTLKIQPAKLEDSAVYLCASSLDYGNQPQHFGDGTRLSIL.